What follows is one T cell receptor beta chain and its context. This receptor's antigen is unknown. The input lacks base qualities; no much larger clone sits a single base away. CDR1 and CDR2, looked up from the germline V gene (reference sequence), are PRHDT and FYEKMQ. Deletion took 5 bases off V and 4 bases off J, with a span of 8 bases between the germline ends. Spanning cysteine to phenylalanine, the CDR3 consists of 13 amino acids. Kept here is only the CDR3 DNA, which spans 39 bases and is read in frame from base 1. The Qiagen DNeasy kit was used to extract genomic DNA both from unsorted PBMCs and from the negatively selected CD4+ and CD8+ fractions. Using primers that anneal to V and J segments, immunoSEQ multiplex PCR amplified the TCR beta CDR3 regions. A synthetic immune receptor repertoire was used to minimize amplification bias, and any residual bias was removed computationally once sequencing was done. From the authors' description of their analysis: Repertoire diversity was quantified as the Shannon entropy index using custom Python scripts. Unsorted, CD4+ and CD8+ repertoires were analyzed separately, except in combined analyses where CD4+ and CD8+ sequences were merged in silico. Clonal expansion was defined as a frequency increase of at least 2-fold after treatment compared with C1D1, and clones undetected at baseline were assigned a pseudocount of 0.5. Singleton clones were defined as clones with 0 or 1 copy at C1D1, and non-singleton clones were defined as clones with 2 or more copies. Clones expanded in unsorted samples were annotated as CD4+, CD8+ or unknown by matching protein sequences in sorted samples from the same patient. Wilcoxon tests on paired samples were used to test diversity changes from C1D1 to C4D1. TCRdb obtained this table from immuneACCESS and retained in-frame rearrangements with V and J assigned. These tables miss some clones; where compared with another copy, unresolved V genes account for less than half of the shortfall, and the remainder is unexplained. That table gives V, J and clone size, and the DNA gave D and trimming. The sample has tens of thousands of clones on record, more than 75% of them singletons. The biggest ten clones account for 5% to 6% of the sample.

This entry is derived from a study of PD-1 blockade in classical Hodgkin lymphoma (dated by TCRdb to about 2020). About the full investigation: Nivolumab dosing was 3 mg/kg intravenously every 2 weeks, continuing until either disease progression or unacceptable toxicity. A peripheral blood immune signature of response to PD-1 blockade in classical Hodgkin lymphoma was defined using TCR beta sequencing and CyTOF.

The sample's time point label, in plain terms: cycle 2 day 1 (C2D1) of nivolumab. Every trial patient had relapsed following autologous stem cell transplantation, and prior brentuximab vedotin exposure was what differed among cohorts A, B and C. A total of roughly 60 patients with relapsed/refractory classical Hodgkin lymphoma made up the trial cohort, and each patient's best overall response was complete response, partial response or progressive disease. Single-agent nivolumab was administered to trial patients in the multi-cohort phase II CheckMate 205 trial. An independent review committee assessed best overall response by applying the 2007 International Working Group response criteria. Trial PBMCs were collected just before the start of nivolumab (C1D1) and during therapy at cycle 2 day 1 and cycle 4 day 1. Peripheral blood was collected in 8 mL Vacutainer Cell Preparation Tubes, from which PBMCs were isolated by centrifugation and then cryopreserved.

Beyond this particular receptor, the publication reports: Patients starting nivolumab less than 1 year after ASCT had lower diversity and were excluded from later analyses to avoid confounding by immune reconstitution. Trial patients achieving complete response had baseline diversity similar to newly diagnosed patients, whereas partial responders and progressors had significantly lower diversity. Baseline TCR diversity was reported as lower in newly diagnosed patients than in healthy donors, and lower still in relapsed/refractory patients. A significant rise by C4D1 was seen in CD4+ but not CD8+ TCR diversity (p=0.0027 vs p=0.16), with the rise being most apparent in complete responders (p=0.02). Only a single clinical trial cohort was studied, and what caused the repertoire differences, possibly disease activity or prior therapy, remained undefined.

The chain was built from TRBV13 and TRBJ2-2; the D gene cannot be resolved reliably. This specimen consisted of peripheral blood mononuclear cells (PBMCs), obtained before the second cycle of nivolumab. This TCR came from a human donor with classical Hodgkin lymphoma. CDR3 reads: CASSLSITGELFF. The sequenced DNA: TGTGCCAGCAGCCTATCCATCACCGGGGAGCTGTTTTTT.